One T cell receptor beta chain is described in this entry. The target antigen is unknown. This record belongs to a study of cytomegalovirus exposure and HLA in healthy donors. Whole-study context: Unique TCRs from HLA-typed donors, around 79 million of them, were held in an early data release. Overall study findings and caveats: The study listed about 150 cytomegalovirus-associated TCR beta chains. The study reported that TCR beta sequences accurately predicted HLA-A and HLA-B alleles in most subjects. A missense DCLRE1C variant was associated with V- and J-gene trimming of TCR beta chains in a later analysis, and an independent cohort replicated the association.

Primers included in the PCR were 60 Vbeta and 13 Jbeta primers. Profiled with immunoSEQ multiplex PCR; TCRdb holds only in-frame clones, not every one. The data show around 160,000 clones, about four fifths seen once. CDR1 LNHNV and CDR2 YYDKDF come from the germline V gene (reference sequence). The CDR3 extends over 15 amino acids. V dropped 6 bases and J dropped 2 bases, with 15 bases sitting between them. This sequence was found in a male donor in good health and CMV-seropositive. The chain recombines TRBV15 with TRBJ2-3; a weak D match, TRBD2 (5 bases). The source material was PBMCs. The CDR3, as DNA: TGTGCCACCAGAGGCGGGCTGGACCCCACAGATACGCAGTATTTT. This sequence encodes CATRGGLDPTDTQYF.